Each of the 19 T cell receptor beta chains below was sequenced from the same sample in a study of T cells after yellow fever vaccination. MiXCR was run by TCRdb on the 5' RACE reads, yielding one entry per CDR3 protein. The profile shows some 300,000 distinct CDR3 sequences, 8% to 9.5% of them singletons. Source: PBMCs, taken about 41 days after the first yellow fever vaccination. These receptors were obtained from a man between 18 and 29 years old who received the YFV17D yellow fever vaccine.

This clonotype came up many times. This chain uses TRBV13 with TRBJ2-7; D may be TRBD1 or TRBD2 (5 bases each). The CDR3 length is 14 residues. The germline gives CDR1 PRHDT, CDR2 FYEKMQ (reference sequence). V lost 3 bases and J lost 2, with 11 bases in between. This CDR3 is CASSLPGPTYEQYF. The CDR3 DNA reads as TGTGCCAGCAGCTTGCCGGGACCTACCTACGAGCAGTACTTC.

This clonotype was counted ten times or more. The rearrangement uses TRBV4-1 and TRBJ2-3; the match to TRBD2 covers 9 bases. Germline CDR1 and CDR2: MGHRA and YSYEKL. The CDR3 totals 16 residues. V lost 2 bases to trimming and J lost 1 base; unmatched junction nucleotides: 4. CDR3 nucleotides: TGCGCCAGCAGCCAACGTTTAGCGGGGGGCACAGATACGCAGTATTTT. It translates to CASSQRLAGGTDTQYF.

As regards this clonotype: Sequence at one end of the junction differs from germline and may be a read error. The chain uses TRBV19 and TRBJ2-7; D ambiguous. CDR3 length: 14 residues. The germline V gene encodes CDR1 LNHDA and CDR2 SQIVND (reference sequence). The CDR3 reads CAISTWSSSYEQYF. The CDR3, as DNA: TGTGCCATTAGTACTTGGAGCAGCTCCTACGAGCAGTACTTC.

This clonotype was picked up a small number of times. The V call is TRBV6-1, the J call TRBJ2-3; 8 bases are a match to TRBD2. V was pared by 8 bases and J by 5 bases, with 9 bases of the junction left unmatched. The CDR3 covers 14 residues. Germline-derived CDR1 and CDR2 are MNHNS and SASEGT. For the CDR3, the DNA is TGTGCCAGCGAGTCGGGGGGGCGGGGAGATACGCAGTATTTT. Translated: CASESGGRGDTQYF.

This clonotype was counted between two and nine times. The CDR3 is CASSPTSNGPQGTEAFF. CDR3 nucleotides: TGTGCCAGCAGCCCCACGTCGAACGGCCCCCAGGGGACTGAAGCTTTCTTT. The V call is TRBV4-2, the J call TRBJ1-1, with D possibly being TRBD1 (6 bases). V lost 4 bases and J lost 5, with 23 bases in between. This CDR3 has 17 residues. Germline values: CDR1 LGHNA, CDR2 YNFKEQ.

This clonotype is termed medium-sized (0.01 to 0.1%). This chain links TRBV7-3 with TRBJ2-2; tentative D call: TRBD2 (7 bases). V was cut by 1 base and J by 0 bases, with 9 bases left in between. Per germline, CDR1 SGHTA and CDR2 FQGTGA. The CDR3 extends over 16 amino acids. CDR3 amino acids: CASSLRGGSNTGELFF. In DNA, the CDR3 is TGTGCCAGCAGCTTAAGGGGGGGCTCGAACACCGGGGAGCTGTTTTTT.

The gene calls are TRBV6-2 or TRBV6-3 and TRBJ2-1, with D possibly TRBD1 on 5 matching bases. The ends were cut back, 2 bases at V and 10 bases at J, with 9 bases in the middle. CDR1 and CDR2 (germline): MNHEY, SVGEGT. The CDR3 totals 12 residues. This chain's CDR3 is CASSYKAGEQFF. Written as DNA, the CDR3 is TGTGCCAGCAGTTACAAGGCAGGGGAGCAGTTCTTC.

This clonotype was detected only a few times. The chain carries TRBV5-1 and TRBJ2-3; TRBD2 matches 7 bases. In germline, CDR1 is SGHRS, CDR2 YFSETQ. The junction had 8 bases not matched to a gene; V was cut back by 5 bases and J by 2 bases. The CDR3 totals 15 residues. The CDR3 bases are TGCGCCAGCAGTGGGAGCGGGGCATCCACAGATACGCAGTATTTT. Its translation is CASSGSGASTDTQYF.

This clonotype was observed a few times. This sequence joins TRBV7-9 and TRBJ2-2; 9 nucleotides align to TRBD1. The germline CDR1 and CDR2 sequences are SEHNR and FQNEAQ (reference sequence). This CDR3 contains 16 residues. The V segment lost 5 bases and the J segment 5 bases; nucleotides outside the gene matches: 9. The CDR3 DNA is TGTGCCAGCAGCCCCGTCGGTGACAGGGGGACCGGGGAGCTGTTTTTT. This codes for CASSPVGDRGTGELFF. Based on the CDR3 plus reference TRBV7-9 and TRBJ2-2, the full variable domain is DTGVSQNPRHKITKRGQNVTFRCDPISEHNRLYWYRQTLGQGPEFLTYFQNEAQLEKSRLLSDRFSAERPKGSFSTLEIQRTEQGDSAMYLCASSPVGDRGTGELFFGEGSRLTVL.

The V and J genes are TRBV10-3 and TRBJ2-3, with D tentatively TRBD2 (6 bases). Germline V lookup: CDR1 ENHRY, CDR2 SYGVKD. V gave up 0 bases and J gave up 2 bases, with 12 bases separating them. This CDR3 is built from 16 residues. The CDR3 here is CAISESGRGVTDTQYF. CDR3 DNA: TGTGCCATCAGTGAGTCTGGGCGGGGAGTCACAGATACGCAGTATTTT.

CDR3: CASSLVGGEPGETQYF. For the CDR3, the DNA is TGTGCCAGCAGTTTAGTCGGGGGCGAGCCGGGAGAGACCCAGTACTTC. The V call is TRBV12-3 or TRBV12-4, the J call TRBJ2-5; D may match TRBD1 or TRBD2 (6 bases each). The V and J ends lost 1 base and 4 bases respectively, with 16 bases between them. This CDR3 is 16 amino acids long.

This rearrangement joins TRBV12-3 or TRBV12-4 to TRBJ1-1; 7 nucleotides align to TRBD1. V was pared by 5 bases and J by 3 bases, with 6 bases of the junction left unmatched. This CDR3 region has 14 residues. CDR3 coding DNA: TGTGCCAGCAGTCGACAGGGAGGGGACACTGAAGCTTTCTTT. Its translation is CASSRQGGDTEAFF.

The rearrangement joins TRBV7-9 to TRBJ1-1; D is possibly TRBD1 (6 bases). This CDR3 contains 15 residues. Germline V lookup: CDR1 SEHNR, CDR2 FQNEAQ (reference sequence). V lost 4 bases and J lost 5, with 17 bases in between. The CDR3 DNA reads as TGTGCCAGCAGCTCATTTCAACAGGGAAGAACTGAAGCTTTCTTT. Its translation is CASSSFQQGRTEAFF.

The J gene is TRBJ2-1, the V gene TRBV9; D is possibly TRBD2 (5 bases). Germline assignment: CDR1 SGDLS and CDR2 YYNGEE. The CDR3 loop spans 15 amino acids. V was cut by 0 bases and J by 4 bases, with 11 bases left in between. CDR3 residues: CASSVGLAIYNEQFF. DNA for the CDR3: TGTGCCAGCAGCGTAGGGCTAGCAATATACAATGAGCAGTTCTTC.

This clonotype was seen a few times. The rearrangement joins TRBV7-3 to TRBJ2-7; D is undetermined. With 5 bases removed from V and 6 bases from J, the gap between germline ends came to 14 bases. Germline lookup yields CDR1 SGHTA and CDR2 FQGTGA. There are 13 residues in the CDR3. CDR3 loop: CASSRSLLSEQYF. The CDR3 region has the DNA TGTGCCAGCAGCCGTTCCTTGCTGAGCGAGCAGTACTTC.

This clonotype has a handful of counts. The chain has TRBV7-2 and TRBJ1-1; the match to TRBD1 covers 8 bases. J was trimmed by 5 bases and V by 5 bases; bases with no gene match: 7. The CDR3 spans 14 residues. The germline V gene encodes CDR1 SGHTA and CDR2 FQGNSA. The CDR3 region is CASSARQGSTEAFF. The CDR3 DNA follows: TGTGCCAGCAGCGCCCGACAGGGGTCAACTGAAGCTTTCTTT.

There are a few counts of this clonotype. V usage is TRBV10-3 and J usage is TRBJ2-4, with 9 nucleotides matching TRBD1. The germline V gene has CDR1 ENHRY and CDR2 SYGVKD. Trimming removed 0 bases from V and 6 bases from J; junction bases left unmatched: 3. The CDR3 totals 15 residues. The CDR3 nucleotides are TGTGCCATCAGTGAGTCAGGACAGGGGACAAACATTCAGTACTTC. This sequence encodes CAISESGQGTNIQYF.

In its sample, this clonotype was seen a few times. This sequence joins TRBV28 and TRBJ1-1; TRBD1 agrees at 8 bases. The CDR3 spans 14 residues. Germline CDR1 MDHEN, CDR2 SYDVKM. Losses at the gene ends were 7 bases for V and 0 bases for J; bases not matched to a gene: 4. Here the CDR3 reads CASIRTGMNTEAFF. In nucleotides, the CDR3 is TGTGCCAGCATCCGGACAGGGATGAACACTGAAGCTTTCTTT.

This clonotype was counted ten times or more. The chain has TRBV6-1 and TRBJ2-1, with 10 bases that match TRBD2. The CDR3 extends over 14 amino acids. Per the germline V gene, CDR1 is MNHNS and CDR2 is SASEGT. J lost 9 bases, V lost 10 bases, and 12 bases had no gene match. This CDR3 is CATHGASGGSEQFF. The CDR3, as DNA: TGTGCCACCCACGGGGCTAGCGGGGGTTCTGAGCAGTTCTTC.